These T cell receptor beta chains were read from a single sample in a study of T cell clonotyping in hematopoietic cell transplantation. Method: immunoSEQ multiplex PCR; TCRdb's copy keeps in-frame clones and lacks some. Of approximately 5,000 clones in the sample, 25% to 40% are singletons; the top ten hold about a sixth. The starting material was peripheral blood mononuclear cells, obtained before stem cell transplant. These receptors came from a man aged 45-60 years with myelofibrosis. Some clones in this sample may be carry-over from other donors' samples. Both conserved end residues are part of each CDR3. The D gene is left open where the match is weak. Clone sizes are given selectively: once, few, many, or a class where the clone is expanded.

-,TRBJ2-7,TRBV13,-,CASRGALGEQYF,TGTGCCAGCAGGGGCGCCCTGGGCGAGCAGTACTTC
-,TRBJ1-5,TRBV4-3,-,CASSQDIFGNQPQHF,TGCGCCAGCAGCCAAGACATCTTTGGGAATCAGCCCCAGCATTTT
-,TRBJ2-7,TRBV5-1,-,CASSLASSPRIEQYF,TGCGCCAGCAGCCTGGCGTCAAGCCCCAGGATCGAGCAGTACTTC
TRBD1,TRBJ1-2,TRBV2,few,CASWDRSYTF,TGTGCCAGCTGGGACAGGAGCTACACCTTC
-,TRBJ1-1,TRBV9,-,CASSVDPGGNTEAFF,TGTGCCAGCAGCGTAGATCCAGGTGGGAACACTGAAGCTTTCTTT
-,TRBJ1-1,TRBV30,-,CAWSVLAEAFF,TGTGCCTGGAGTGTTTTGGCTGAAGCTTTCTTT
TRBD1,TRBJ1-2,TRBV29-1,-,CSGHDRDGYTF,TGCAGCGGCCACGACAGGGACGGCTACACCTTC
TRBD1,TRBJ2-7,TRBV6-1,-,CASSSRDRGEQYF,TGTGCCAGCAGTTCCCGGGACAGGGGCGAGCAGTACTTC
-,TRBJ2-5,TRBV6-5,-,CASSSPSETQYF,TGTGCCAGCAGTTCCCCCAGTGAGACCCAGTACTTC
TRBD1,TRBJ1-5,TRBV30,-,CAWSVGTGRKPQHF,TGTGCCTGGAGTGTAGGGACAGGGAGGAAGCCCCAGCATTTT
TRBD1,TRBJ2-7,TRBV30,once,CAWSAHTGAEQYF,TGTGCCTGGAGTGCCCACACAGGGGCCGAGCAGTACTTC
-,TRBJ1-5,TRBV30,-,CAWSQGGNQPQHF,TGTGCCTGGAGTCAAGGGGGCAATCAGCCCCAGCATTTT
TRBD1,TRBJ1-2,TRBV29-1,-,CSAGQDTYGYTF,TGCAGCGCTGGACAGGACACCTATGGCTACACCTTC
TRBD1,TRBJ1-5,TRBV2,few,CASSYRDRASNQPQHF,TGTGCCAGCAGCTATAGGGACAGAGCAAGTAATCAGCCCCAGCATTTT
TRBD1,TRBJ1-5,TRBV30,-,CAWSPSGQGANQPQHF,TGTGCCTGGAGTCCCTCCGGACAGGGTGCCAATCAGCCCCAGCATTTT
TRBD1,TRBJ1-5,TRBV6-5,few,CASSSGQVHQPQHF,TGTGCCAGCAGCTCGGGACAGGTCCATCAGCCCCAGCATTTT
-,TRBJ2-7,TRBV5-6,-,CASSLAAGRDYEQYF,TGTGCCAGCAGCTTGGCCGCGGGACGGGACTACGAGCAGTACTTC
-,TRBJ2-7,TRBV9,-,CASSARAVSSYEQYF,TGTGCCAGCAGCGCCAGGGCGGTTTCCTCCTACGAGCAGTACTTC
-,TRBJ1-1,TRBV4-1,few,CASSQVRTNINTEAFF,TGCGCCAGCAGCCAAGTAAGGACTAACATTAACACTGAAGCTTTCTTT
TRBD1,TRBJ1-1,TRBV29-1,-,CSVGGDRVGFF,TGCAGCGTCGGGGGGGACAGGGTGGGTTTCTTT
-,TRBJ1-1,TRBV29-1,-,CSVAGGGDTEAFF,TGCAGCGTTGCCGGAGGGGGGGACACTGAAGCTTTCTTT
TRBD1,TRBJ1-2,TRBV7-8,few,CASSLRQGLGNYGYTF,TGTGCCAGCAGCTTAAGACAGGGTCTGGGTAACTATGGCTACACCTTC
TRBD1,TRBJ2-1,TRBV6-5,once,CASSSTGNSYNEQFF,TGTGCCAGCAGTTCGACAGGGAACTCCTACAATGAGCAGTTCTTC
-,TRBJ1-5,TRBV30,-,CAWSVEGRPQHF,TGTGCCTGGAGTGTAGAGGGGCGGCCCCAGCATTTT
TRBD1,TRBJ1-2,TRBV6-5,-,CASSWTGLPGGYTF,TGTGCCAGCAGTTGGACAGGGCTCCCGGGCGGCTACACCTTC
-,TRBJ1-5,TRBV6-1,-,CASRGQPDQPQHF,TGTGCCAGCAGGGGCCAACCAGATCAGCCCCAGCATTTT
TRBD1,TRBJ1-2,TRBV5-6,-,CASSLDRGNYGYTF,TGTGCCAGCAGCTTGGACAGGGGTAACTATGGCTACACCTTC
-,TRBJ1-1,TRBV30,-,CAWSARGNTEAFF,TGTGCCTGGAGTGCACGGGGGAACACTGAAGCTTTCTTT
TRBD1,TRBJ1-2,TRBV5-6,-,CASCQGGQGGYTF,TGTGCCAGCTGCCAGGGGGGGCAAGGCGGCTACACCTTC
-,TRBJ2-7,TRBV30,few,CAWTGNSYEQYF,TGTGCCTGGACAGGGAACTCCTACGAGCAGTACTTC
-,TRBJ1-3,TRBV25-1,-,CASPGGGTEGNTIYF,TGTGCCAGCCCGGGTGGCGGGACGGAGGGAAACACCATATATTTT
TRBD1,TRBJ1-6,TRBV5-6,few,CASSSRTGRNSPLHF,TGTGCCAGCAGCTCCCGGACAGGGCGAAATTCACCCCTCCACTTT
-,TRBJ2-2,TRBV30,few,CAWHRGDGGELFF,TGTGCCTGGCACAGGGGAGATGGCGGGGAGCTGTTCTTT
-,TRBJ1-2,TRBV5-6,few,CASSLGGVTNYGYTF,TGTGCCAGCAGCTTGGGAGGTGTTACTAACTATGGCTACACCTTC
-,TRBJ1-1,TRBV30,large,CAWSLSPNTEAFF,TGTGCCTGGTCCCTTAGCCCAAACACTGAAGCTTTCTTT
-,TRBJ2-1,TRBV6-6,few,CASSRYTTGSYNEQFF,TGTGCCAGCAGTCGCTATACAACGGGCTCCTACAATGAGCAGTTCTTC
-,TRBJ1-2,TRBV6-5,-,CASSYSGYGYTF,TGTGCCAGCAGTTACTCGGGGTATGGCTACACCTTC
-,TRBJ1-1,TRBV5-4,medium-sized,CASSLEDTEPTEAFF,TGTGCCAGCAGCTTGGAGGACACTGAGCCAACTGAAGCTTTCTTT
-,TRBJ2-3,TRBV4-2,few,CASNRGSTDTQYF,TGTGCCAGCAATAGGGGGAGCACAGATACGCAGTATTTT
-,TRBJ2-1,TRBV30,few,CAWSVPIREQFF,TGTGCCTGGAGTGTACCAATCAGGGAGCAGTTCTTC
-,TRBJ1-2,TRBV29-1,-,CSVGWSGYGYTF,TGCAGCGTGGGGTGGTCCGGCTATGGCTACACCTTC
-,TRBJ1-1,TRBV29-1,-,CSADGAGLGTEAFF,TGCAGCGCAGACGGGGCAGGGTTGGGCACTGAAGCTTTCTTT
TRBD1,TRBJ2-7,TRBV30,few,CAWSADRGWYEQYF,TGTGCCTGGAGTGCGGACAGGGGATGGTACGAGCAGTACTTC
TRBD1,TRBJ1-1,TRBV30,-,CAWSPTGDTEAFF,TGTGCCTGGAGCCCCACAGGGGACACTGAAGCTTTCTTT
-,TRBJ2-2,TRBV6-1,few,CASSEGATDTGELFF,TGTGCCAGCAGCGAAGGGGCTACGGACACCGGGGAGCTGTTTTTT
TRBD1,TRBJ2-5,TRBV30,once,CAWSNTGDQETQYF,TGTGCCTGGAGTAATACAGGGGATCAAGAGACCCAGTACTTC